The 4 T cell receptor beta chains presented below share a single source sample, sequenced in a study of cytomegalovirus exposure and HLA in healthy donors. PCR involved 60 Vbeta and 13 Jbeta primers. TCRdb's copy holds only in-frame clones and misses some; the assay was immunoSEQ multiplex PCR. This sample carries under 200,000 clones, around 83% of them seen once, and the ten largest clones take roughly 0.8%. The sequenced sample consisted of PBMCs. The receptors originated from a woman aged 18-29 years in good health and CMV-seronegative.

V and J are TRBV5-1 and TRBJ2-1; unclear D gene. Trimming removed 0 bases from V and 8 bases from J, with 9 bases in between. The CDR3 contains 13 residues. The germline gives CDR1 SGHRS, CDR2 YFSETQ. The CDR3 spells CASSLVGDHEQFF. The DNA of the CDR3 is TGCGCCAGCAGCTTGGTAGGAGACCATGAGCAGTTCTTC.

CDR3 protein: CASSLPEGSPLHF. CDR3 sequence (DNA): TGCGCCAGCAGCTTGCCAGAGGGTTCACCCCTCCACTTT. The V and J genes are TRBV5-1 and TRBJ1-6; D unclear. V lost 1 base, J lost 9 bases, and 8 bases lay in between. The CDR3 is 13 amino acids. The V gene's germline CDR1 is SGHRS and CDR2 YFSETQ.

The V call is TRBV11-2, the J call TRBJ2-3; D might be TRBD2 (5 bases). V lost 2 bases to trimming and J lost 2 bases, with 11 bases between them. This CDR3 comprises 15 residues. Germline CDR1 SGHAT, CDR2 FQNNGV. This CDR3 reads CASSLSGEITDTQYF. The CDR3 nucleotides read TGTGCCAGCAGCTTATCCGGGGAGATCACAGATACGCAGTATTTT.

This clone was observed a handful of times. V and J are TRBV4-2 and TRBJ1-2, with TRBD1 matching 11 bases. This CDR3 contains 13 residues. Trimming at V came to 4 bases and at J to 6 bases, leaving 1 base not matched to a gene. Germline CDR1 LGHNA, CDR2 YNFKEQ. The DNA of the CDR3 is TGTGCCAGCAGCCCGGACAGGGGGCATGGCTACACCTTC. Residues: CASSPDRGHGYTF.